This T cell receptor (beta chain) is from a study of CD8+ T cells in alopecia areata. Looked up from germline, CDR1 is LNHDA and CDR2 is SQIVND (reference sequence). Trimming removed 6 bases from V and 9 bases from J, with 18 bases in between. The CDR3 has 14 amino acids. Extracted RNA was reverse transcribed, and the resulting cDNA served as sequencing template. Clones were read by immunoSEQ multiplex PCR, and TCRdb kept only the in-frame ones, dropping some. The sample shows 130,000 or so clones, 70% to 90% of them seen only once. On this clone itself: Its antigen is as yet unknown.

Treatment reported: oral pan-JAK inhibitor, 5-10 mg twice daily. General study findings and limits: Clarity of TCR sharing across patients fell short of that in mice, possibly HLA-related.

The input for sequencing was CD8+ T cells sorted from blood, taken at week 4, from a patient treated with tofacitinib. The clonotype was recovered from a human donor with alopecia areata. The chain links TRBV19 to TRBJ2-4; D possibly corresponds to TRBD2 (6 bases). The CDR3 nucleotides are TGTGCCAGTAGCTTGCGCGGGGAAACGCCCATTCAGTACTTC. Its translation: CASSLRGETPIQYF.